This T cell receptor beta chain is drawn from a study of blood T cell repertoires in COVID-19 (dated by TCRdb to the early 2020s). General notes on the study: Collaborator samples came from the United States, Italy and Spain and covered acute and convalescent phases of COVID-19. The prospective study material was composed of cDNA or gDNA derived from T cells, B-cell-depleted T cells, or PBMCs. Deeply sampled blood TCRbeta repertoires from subjects exposed to, actively infected with, or recovered from COVID-19 were included in the dataset. The repertoires were released in a freely available public database meant as a resource for research on the immune response to SARS-CoV-2. The samples were drawn from the first 160 participants of the ongoing ImmuneRACE study and from 1,200 or so subjects provided by 6 global collaborators. A de-identified subject ID, COVID-19 status, age in years and sex were almost always included in the sample metadata. Where available, HLA class I and class II types were obtained from metadata supplied by the sample provider rather than from assay-based typing. General study outcomes and caveats: Clinical and demographic metadata were provided uncurated, with the amount varying by source and participant.

Turning to this clone: What this receptor recognizes is not known. Base qualities are missing; no much larger clone stands one base away.

Whole blood was collected in K2EDTA tubes by collaborating institutions according to the institutions' own protocols. For TCRbeta analysis, collaborators shipped samples in one of three forms: frozen whole blood, isolated PBMCs, or DNA extracted from either of those sample types. TCRbeta CDR3 regions were amplified from genomic DNA by means of the immunoSEQ Assay, a bias-controlled multiplex PCR. The source study handled its data this way. Within the assay, amplification of reference gene primers was used to estimate how many nucleated cells each sample contained. To quantify the absolute abundance of each unique TCRbeta CDR3 rearrangement, sequence reads were collapsed and filtered. For each sample, productive Simpson clonality was calculated as the square root of Simpson's diversity index across productive rearrangements. The source is immuneACCESS, and TCRdb retained only in-frame sequences with V and J called. Part of the clones is not carried over; for the studies checked, unresolved V genes explain less than half of this, and the remainder is unexplained. V and J calls plus clone size are reproduced from that table; the DNA served to infer D and trimming. The sample table holds about 34,000 clones, of which approximately 88% were seen once. Of the sample, 13% to 15% is held by the ten largest clones.

Sequenced input: peripheral blood. This TCR came from a man in his sixties with active COVID-19.

The DNA is TGCGCCAGCAGTCCTACCTCGATCCGACAGAACGGTGAAGCTTTCTTT. This yields the protein CASSPTSIRQNGEAFF. The sequence links TRBV10-2 to TRBJ1-1; TRBD1 could be the D gene, as 5 bases match. CDR3 length: 16 amino acids, cysteine to phenylalanine. Only the CDR3 portion is preserved as DNA: 48 bases, with reading frame beginning at the first base. The germline V gene encodes CDR1 WSHSY and CDR2 SAAADI. The junction carries 23 bases between V and J, which are trimmed by 5 bases and 7 bases respectively.